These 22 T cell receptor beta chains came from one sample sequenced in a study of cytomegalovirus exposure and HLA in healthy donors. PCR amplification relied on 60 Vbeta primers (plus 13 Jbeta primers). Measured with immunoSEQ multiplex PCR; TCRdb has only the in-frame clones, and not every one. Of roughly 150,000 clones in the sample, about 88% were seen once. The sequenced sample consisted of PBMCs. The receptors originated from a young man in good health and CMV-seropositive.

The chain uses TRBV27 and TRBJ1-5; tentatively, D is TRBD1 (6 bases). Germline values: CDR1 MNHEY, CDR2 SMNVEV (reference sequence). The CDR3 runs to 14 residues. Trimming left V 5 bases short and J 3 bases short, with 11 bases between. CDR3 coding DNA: TGTGCCAGCAGTCTACAGGGTTTCAATCAGCCCCAGCATTTT. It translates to CASSLQGFNQPQHF.

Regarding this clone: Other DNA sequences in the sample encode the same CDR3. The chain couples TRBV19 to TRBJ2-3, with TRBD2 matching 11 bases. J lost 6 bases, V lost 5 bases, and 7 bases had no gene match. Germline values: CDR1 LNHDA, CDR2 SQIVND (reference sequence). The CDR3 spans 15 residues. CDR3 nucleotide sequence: TGTGCCAGTAGTCCTACTAGCGGGAGAAGGGATACGCAGTATTTT. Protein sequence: CASSPTSGRRDTQYF.

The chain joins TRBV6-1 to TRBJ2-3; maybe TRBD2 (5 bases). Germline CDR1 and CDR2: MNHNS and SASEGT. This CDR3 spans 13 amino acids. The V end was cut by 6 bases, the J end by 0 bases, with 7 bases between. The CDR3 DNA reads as TGTGCCAGCAGAGCGGCAAGCACAGATACGCAGTATTTT. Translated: CASRAASTDTQYF.

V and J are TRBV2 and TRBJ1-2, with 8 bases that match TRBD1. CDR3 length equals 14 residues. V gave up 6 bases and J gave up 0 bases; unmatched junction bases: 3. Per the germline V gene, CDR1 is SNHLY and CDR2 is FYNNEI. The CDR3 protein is CASSRDRSNYGYTF. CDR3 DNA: TGTGCCAGCAGCCGGGACAGGTCTAACTATGGCTACACCTTC. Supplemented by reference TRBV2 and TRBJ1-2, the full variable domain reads EPEVTQTPSHQVTQMGQEVILRCVPISNHLYFYWYRQILGQKVEFLVSFYNNEISEKSEIFDDQFSVERPDGSNFTLKIRSTKLEDSAMYFCASSRDRSNYGYTFGSGTRLTVV.

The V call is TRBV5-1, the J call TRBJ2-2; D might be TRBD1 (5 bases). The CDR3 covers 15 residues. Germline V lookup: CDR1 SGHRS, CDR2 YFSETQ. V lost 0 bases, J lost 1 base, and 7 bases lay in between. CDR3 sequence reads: CASSLDRLNTGELFF. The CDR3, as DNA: TGCGCCAGCAGCTTGGACAGGTTGAACACCGGGGAGCTGTTTTTT.

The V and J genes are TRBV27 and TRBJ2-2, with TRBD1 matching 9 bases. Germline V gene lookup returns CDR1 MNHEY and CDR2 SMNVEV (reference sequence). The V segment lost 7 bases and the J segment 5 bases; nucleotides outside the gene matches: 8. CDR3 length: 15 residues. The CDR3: CASTQDRGGTGELFF. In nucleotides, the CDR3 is TGTGCCAGCACCCAGGACAGGGGAGGAACCGGGGAGCTGTTTTTT.

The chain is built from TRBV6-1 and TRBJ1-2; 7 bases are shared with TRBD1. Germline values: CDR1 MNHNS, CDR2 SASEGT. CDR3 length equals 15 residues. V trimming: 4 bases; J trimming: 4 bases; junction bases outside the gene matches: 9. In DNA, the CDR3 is TGTGCCAGCAGTGCATCAACCAGACAGGGCTATGGCTACACCTTC. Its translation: CASSASTRQGYGYTF.

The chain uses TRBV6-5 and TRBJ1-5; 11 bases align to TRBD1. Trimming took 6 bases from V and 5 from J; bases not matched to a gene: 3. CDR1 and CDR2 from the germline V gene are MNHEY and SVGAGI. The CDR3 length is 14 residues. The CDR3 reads CASSGQGADQPQHF. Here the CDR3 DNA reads TGTGCCAGCAGCGGACAGGGGGCGGATCAGCCCCAGCATTTT.

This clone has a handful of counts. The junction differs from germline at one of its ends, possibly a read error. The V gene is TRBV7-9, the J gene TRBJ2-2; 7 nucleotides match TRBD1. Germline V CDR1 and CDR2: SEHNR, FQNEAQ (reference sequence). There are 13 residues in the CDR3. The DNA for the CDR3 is TGTTCCAGCAAGATCGAGGGGGCGCGGGAGCTGTTTTTT. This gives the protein CSSKIEGARELFF.

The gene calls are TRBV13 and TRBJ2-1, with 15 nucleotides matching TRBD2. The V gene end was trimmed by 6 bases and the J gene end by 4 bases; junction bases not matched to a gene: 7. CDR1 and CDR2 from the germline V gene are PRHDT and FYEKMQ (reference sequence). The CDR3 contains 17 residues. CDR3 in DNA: TGTGCCAGCAGAGTTGGGACTAGCGGGAGGAGGTACAATGAGCAGTTCTTC. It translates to CASRVGTSGRRYNEQFF.

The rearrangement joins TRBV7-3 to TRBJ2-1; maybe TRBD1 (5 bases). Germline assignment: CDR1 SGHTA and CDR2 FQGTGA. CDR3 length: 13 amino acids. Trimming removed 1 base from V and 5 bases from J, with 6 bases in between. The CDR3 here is CASSLIRDNEQFF. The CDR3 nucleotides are TGTGCCAGCAGCTTAATCAGGGACAATGAGCAGTTCTTC.

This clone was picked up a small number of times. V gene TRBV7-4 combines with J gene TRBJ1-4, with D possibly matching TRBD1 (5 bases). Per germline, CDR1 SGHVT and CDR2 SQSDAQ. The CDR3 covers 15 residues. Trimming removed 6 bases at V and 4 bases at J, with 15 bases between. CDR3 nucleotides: TGTGCCAGCAGTCTGGCGGGGGAAAGTAATGAAAAACTGTTTTTT. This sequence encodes CASSLAGESNEKLFF.

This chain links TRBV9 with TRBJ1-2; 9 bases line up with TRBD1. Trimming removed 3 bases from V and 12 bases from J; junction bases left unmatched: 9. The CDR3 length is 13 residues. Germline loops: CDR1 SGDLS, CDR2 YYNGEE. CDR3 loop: CASSGTSGQGNTF. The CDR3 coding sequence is TGTGCCAGCAGCGGAACGTCAGGACAGGGGAACACCTTC.

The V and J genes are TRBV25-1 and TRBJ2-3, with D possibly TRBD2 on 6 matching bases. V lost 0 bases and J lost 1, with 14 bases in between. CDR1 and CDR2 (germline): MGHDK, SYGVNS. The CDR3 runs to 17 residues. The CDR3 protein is CASSEYRGRKGTDTQYF. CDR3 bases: TGTGCCAGCAGTGAATATCGGGGGAGGAAGGGCACAGATACGCAGTATTTT.

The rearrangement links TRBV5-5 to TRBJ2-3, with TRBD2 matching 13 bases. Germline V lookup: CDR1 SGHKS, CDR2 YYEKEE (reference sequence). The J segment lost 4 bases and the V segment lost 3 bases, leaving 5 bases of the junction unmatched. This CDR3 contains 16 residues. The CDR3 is CASSSSLAGGPDTQYF. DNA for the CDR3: TGTGCCAGCAGCTCCTCACTAGCGGGAGGGCCAGATACGCAGTATTTT.

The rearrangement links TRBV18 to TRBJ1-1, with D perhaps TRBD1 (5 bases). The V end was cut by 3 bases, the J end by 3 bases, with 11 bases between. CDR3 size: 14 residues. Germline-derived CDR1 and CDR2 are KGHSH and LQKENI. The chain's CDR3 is CASSPQGGDTEAFF. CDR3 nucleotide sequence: TGTGCCAGCTCACCCCAAGGAGGGGACACTGAAGCTTTCTTT. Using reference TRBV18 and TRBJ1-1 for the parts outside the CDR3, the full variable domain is NAGVMQNPRHLVRRRGQEARLRCSPMKGHSHVYWYRQLPEEGLKFMVYLQKENIIDESGMPKERFSAEFPKEGPSILRIQQVVRGDSAAYFCASSPQGGDTEAFFGQGTRLTVV.

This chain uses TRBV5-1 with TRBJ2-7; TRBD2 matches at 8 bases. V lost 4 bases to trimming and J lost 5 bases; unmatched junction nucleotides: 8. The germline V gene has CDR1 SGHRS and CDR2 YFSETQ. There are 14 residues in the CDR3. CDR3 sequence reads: CASSPLGSGNEQYF. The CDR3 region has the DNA TGCGCCAGCAGCCCCCTGGGTAGCGGGAACGAGCAGTACTTC. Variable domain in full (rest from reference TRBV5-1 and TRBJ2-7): KAGVTQTPRYLIKTRGQQVTLSCSPISGHRSVSWYQQTPGQGLQFLFEYFSETQRNKGNFPGRFSGRQFSNSRSEMNVSTLELGDSALYLCASSPLGSGNEQYFGPGTRLTVT.

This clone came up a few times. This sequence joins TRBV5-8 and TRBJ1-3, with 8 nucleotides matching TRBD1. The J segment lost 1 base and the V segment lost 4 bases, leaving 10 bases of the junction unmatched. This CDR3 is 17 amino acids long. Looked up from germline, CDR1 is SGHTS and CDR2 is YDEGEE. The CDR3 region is CASSLSDRVVSGNTIYF. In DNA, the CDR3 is TGTGCCAGCAGCCTATCGGACAGGGTTGTATCTGGAAACACCATATATTTT.

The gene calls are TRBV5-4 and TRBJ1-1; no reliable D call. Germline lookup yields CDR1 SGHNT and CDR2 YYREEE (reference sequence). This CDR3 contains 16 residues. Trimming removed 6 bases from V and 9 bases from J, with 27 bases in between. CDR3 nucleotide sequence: TGTGCCAGCACCCCGGGCGGGGTTGGGCAGGAACACCAAGCTTTCTTT. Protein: CASTPGGVGQEHQAFF.

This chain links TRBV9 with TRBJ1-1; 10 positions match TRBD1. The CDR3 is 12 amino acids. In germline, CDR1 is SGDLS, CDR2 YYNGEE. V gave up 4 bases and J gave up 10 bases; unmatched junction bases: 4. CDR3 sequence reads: CASSPDRGRAFF. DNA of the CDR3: TGTGCCAGCAGCCCGGACAGGGGGAGAGCTTTCTTT. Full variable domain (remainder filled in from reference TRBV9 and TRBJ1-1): DSGVTQTPKHLITATGQRVTLRCSPRSGDLSVYWYQQSLDQGLQFLIQYYNGEERAKGNILERFSAQQFPDLHSELNLSSLELGDSALYFCASSPDRGRAFFGQGTRLTVV.

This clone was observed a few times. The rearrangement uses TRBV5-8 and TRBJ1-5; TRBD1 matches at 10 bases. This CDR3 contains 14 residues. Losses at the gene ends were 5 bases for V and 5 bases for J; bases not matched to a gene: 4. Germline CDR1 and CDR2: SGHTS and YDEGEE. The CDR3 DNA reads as TGTGCCAGCAGTTGGGACAGGGGATATCAGCCCCAGCATTTT. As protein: CASSWDRGYQPQHF.

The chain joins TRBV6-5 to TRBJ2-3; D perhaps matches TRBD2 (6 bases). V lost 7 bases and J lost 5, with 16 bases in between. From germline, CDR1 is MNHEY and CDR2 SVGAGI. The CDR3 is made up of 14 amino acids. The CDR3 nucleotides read TGTGCCAGCACTAGCGCGAGTAGCGGAGATACGCAGTATTTT. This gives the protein CASTSASSGDTQYF.